One and the same sample provided the 3 T cell receptor beta chains below, sequenced in a study of blood T cell repertoires in COVID-19. TCRdb keeps only in-frame clones here, not all; method: immunoSEQ multiplex PCR. The sample records 110,000 to 150,000 clones, 88% being singletons. Sequenced input: peripheral blood. These TCRs come from a man between 70 and 80 years old with acute or convalescent COVID-19.

This clone has a single count. V is TRBV4-2 and J is TRBJ2-7, with 7 bases matching TRBD1. The CDR3 consists of 14 residues. Germline values: CDR1 LGHNA, CDR2 YNFKEQ. V gave up 5 bases and J gave up 2 bases; unmatched junction bases: 6. CDR3 amino acids: CASSTQTGTYEQYF. The CDR3 DNA reads TGTGCCAGCAGCACACAGACAGGGACCTACGAGCAGTACTTC.

The genes are TRBV11-2 and TRBJ1-2, with no clear D. Trimming took 1 base from V and 3 from J, leaving 6 bases between them. Germline CDR1 reads SGHAT; CDR2 reads FQNNGV. The CDR3 spans 13 residues. CDR3 in amino acids: CASSLGRDYGYTF. DNA for the CDR3: TGTGCCAGCAGCTTAGGACGGGACTATGGCTACACCTTC.

The chain joins TRBV5-1 to TRBJ1-3; no reliable D call. This CDR3 is 15 amino acids long. The V gene lost 3 bases and the J gene lost 0 bases, with 10 bases spanning the gap. Germline values: CDR1 SGHRS, CDR2 YFSETQ. CDR3: CASSSGLVSGNTIYF. The CDR3 DNA reads as TGCGCCAGCAGCTCTGGACTGGTCTCTGGAAACACCATATATTTT.